The 9 T cell receptor beta chains below were found in one sample sequenced in a study of blood T cell repertoires in COVID-19. Clones were read by immunoSEQ multiplex PCR, and TCRdb kept only the in-frame ones, dropping some. The data hold tens of thousands of clones, with 85% to 95% observed a single time. The sample consisted of peripheral blood. The receptor set was obtained from a man aged 50-59 years with acute or convalescent COVID-19.

The rearrangement links TRBV7-2 to TRBJ1-3; D is undetermined. CDR3 length: 13 amino acids. Germline V CDR1 and CDR2: SGHTA, FQGNSA. V was shortened by 8 bases and J by 0 bases, with 8 bases between the two germline ends. The CDR3 protein is CASSDSSGNTIYF. The DNA of the CDR3 is TGTGCCAGCTCCGATAGCTCTGGAAACACCATATATTTT.

The V and J genes are TRBV19 and TRBJ2-3, with 9 bases that match TRBD2. There are 14 residues in the CDR3. Germline-derived CDR1 and CDR2 are LNHDA and SQIVND (reference sequence). V lost 4 bases and J lost 4; bases outside the gene matches: 3. Here the CDR3 reads CASSTLAGADTQYF. CDR3 nucleotides: TGTGCCAGTAGTACGTTAGCGGGGGCAGATACGCAGTATTTT.

This chain's CDR3 is CASSQETGQGNSPLHF. The CDR3 nucleotides read TGCGCCAGCAGCCAAGAGACAGGACAAGGGAATTCACCCCTCCACTTT. This sequence joins TRBV4-1 and TRBJ1-6; D perhaps matches TRBD1 (6 bases). In germline, CDR1 is MGHRA, CDR2 YSYEKL. V was pared by 0 bases and J by 7 bases, with 13 bases between. CDR3 length: 16 residues.

V gene TRBV19 combines with J gene TRBJ2-2; the match to TRBD2 covers 7 bases. Germline V gene lookup returns CDR1 LNHDA and CDR2 SQIVND (reference sequence). V was clipped by 6 bases and J by 0 bases; unmatched bases: 7. CDR3 size: 16 residues. CDR3 in DNA: TGTGCCAGTAGCCTGGGGAGGGCCCCGAACACCGGGGAGCTGTTTTTT. Translated: CASSLGRAPNTGELFF. Supplemented by reference TRBV19 and TRBJ2-2, the full variable domain reads DGGITQSPKYLFRKEGQNVTLSCEQNLNHDAMYWYRQDPGQGLRLIYYSQIVNDFQKGDIAEGYSVSREKKESFPLTVTSAQKNPTAFYLCASSLGRAPNTGELFFGEGSRLTVL.

V gene TRBV5-8 combines with J gene TRBJ2-3, with TRBD2 as a possible D gene (6 bases). V was trimmed by 7 bases and J by 4 bases, leaving 25 bases between them. The CDR3 extends over 17 amino acids. Per germline, CDR1 SGHTS and CDR2 YDEGEE. CDR3 nucleotide sequence: TGTGCCAGCCCCGAGGGGAGGAATAGTCCTTCCCCAGATACGCAGTATTTT. Protein sequence: CASPEGRNSPSPDTQYF.

The chain carries TRBV5-1 and TRBJ1-2; no firm D call. The germline gives CDR1 SGHRS, CDR2 YFSETQ. The CDR3 totals 15 residues. V was pared by 4 bases and J by 0 bases, with 13 bases between. The DNA for the CDR3 is TGCGCCAGCAGCCCCCGTACGCGGACTAACTATGGCTACACCTTC. This codes for CASSPRTRTNYGYTF.

The chain links TRBV21-1 to TRBJ2-7; the D call TRBD2 from the table was never checked on the DNA. TRBV21-1 is assigned pseudogene status. This CDR3 has 14 residues. CDR3 sequence: CALHTTGGTYEQYF. The DNA of the CDR3 is TGTGCCCTGCATACAACCGGGGGAACCTACGAGCAGTACTTC.

This sequence joins TRBV2 and TRBJ1-6; 10 bases line up with TRBD1. V shed 9 bases and J 7 bases; nucleotides not matched to a gene: 3. This CDR3 has 13 residues. Germline loops: CDR1 SNHLY, CDR2 FYNNEI. CDR3 nucleotide sequence: TGTGCCAGGCAGACAGGGGGCAATTCACCCCTCCACTTT. This codes for CARQTGGNSPLHF.

This clone came up once. The genes are TRBV19 and TRBJ1-1; 7 bases are shared with TRBD1. The CDR3 covers 14 residues. J was trimmed by 6 bases and V by 6 bases; bases with no gene match: 10. Germline V gene sequence: CDR1 LNHDA, CDR2 SQIVND (reference sequence). The CDR3 DNA follows: TGTGCCAGTAGATCTACGGACAGGTCCCCTGAAGCTTTCTTT. This sequence encodes CASRSTDRSPEAFF.